This T cell receptor beta chain appears in the sequencing data of a study of T cell responses to AZD1222 COVID-19 vaccine. Study observations and caveats: Only a handful of AZD1222 recipients, more than five in all, had baseline seropositivity. The donor group comprised mostly white British people and more females; the analysis possibly underestimated clonal diversity.

In the case of this clone: Its antigen is not identified.

The analysis combined second doses at about 4 or about 12 weeks. The J segment lost 9 bases and the V segment lost 2 bases, leaving 7 bases of the junction unmatched. The CDR3 consists of 15 residues. The germline V gene has CDR1 SGHAT and CDR2 FQNNGV. Method: immunoSEQ multiplex PCR; TCRdb's copy keeps in-frame clones and lacks some. The sample holds around 140,000 clones; more than 70% are singletons and the top ten take under 2%. Sequenced here: peripheral blood, sampled 28 days after the second AZD1222 dose. The sequence came from an adult who received the AZD1222 COVID-19 vaccine. V is TRBV11-2 and J is TRBJ2-1, with 10 bases lining up with TRBD2. The CDR3 loop reads CASSLRAGTSAEQFF. The CDR3 DNA sequence: TGTGCCAGCAGCTTAAGGGCCGGGACTAGCGCTGAGCAGTTCTTC.